The 8 T cell receptor beta chains presented below share a single source sample, sequenced in a study of T cells after yellow fever vaccination. TCRdb processed the 5' RACE reads anew with MiXCR; each CDR3 protein has one entry. Seen here are 300,000 to 400,000 distinct CDR3 sequences, roughly 8.3% observed once, and the top ten hold around 17%. Sequenced here: PBMCs, sampled roughly seven weeks after the first yellow fever vaccination. The receptors derive from a man aged 18 to 29 who received the YFV17D yellow fever vaccine.

This clonotype was counted between two and nine times. V and J are TRBV7-9 and TRBJ2-7; D remains unclear. Deletions cut 5 bases from V and 3 bases from J, with 11 bases between. Germline CDR1 and CDR2: SEHNR and FQNEAQ (reference sequence). The length of the CDR3 is 13 residues. Here the CDR3 reads CASSTDLNYEQYF. The CDR3 region has the DNA TGTGCCAGCAGCACAGACCTCAACTACGAGCAGTACTTC.

This clonotype has a handful of counts. This chain uses TRBV6-2 or TRBV6-3 with TRBJ1-2; 9 bases are a match to TRBD1. The V gene's germline CDR1 is MNHEY and CDR2 SVGEGT. The CDR3 sequence is 14 residues long. After removal of 6 bases from V and 4 bases from J, the junction contained 6 bases not matched to a gene. In DNA form, the CDR3 reads TGTGCCAGCAGCCACAGGGGGCGCGGCTATGGCTACACCTTC. As protein: CASSHRGRGYGYTF.

This clonotype has more than one count but fewer than ten. The chain employs TRBV12-3 or TRBV12-4 and TRBJ2-3; TRBD2 matches 12 bases. V lost 6 bases to trimming and J lost 5 bases; unmatched junction nucleotides: 3. CDR3 length equals 14 residues. CDR3 region: CASRSTSGGDTQYF. The CDR3 region has the DNA TGTGCCAGCAGATCGACTAGCGGGGGAGATACGCAGTATTTT.

This clonotype occurred a few times. This rearrangement joins TRBV7-9 to TRBJ1-2, with D possibly matching TRBD1 (5 bases). V lost 3 bases and J lost 5, with 16 bases in between. Germline CDR1 is SEHNR and CDR2 is FQNEAQ (reference sequence). The CDR3 sequence is 15 residues long. For the CDR3, the DNA is TGTGCCAGCAGCTTGGGGGAGGGCTCACCTTATGGCTACACCTTC. This gives the protein CASSLGEGSPYGYTF.

The genes are TRBV15 and TRBJ2-5, with 8 bases lining up with TRBD2. Germline V CDR1 and CDR2: LNHNV, YYDKDF (reference sequence). The CDR3 totals 16 residues. J lost 1 base, V lost 2 bases, and 6 bases had no gene match. The CDR3 here is CATSRSPGGAQETQYF. DNA of the CDR3: TGTGCCACCAGCAGATCTCCCGGGGGGGCCCAAGAGACCCAGTACTTC.

The sample holds a few counts of this clonotype. This chain's CDR3 is CASKVVQGAYGYTF. As DNA, the CDR3 is TGCGCCAGCAAAGTTGTACAGGGGGCTTATGGCTACACCTTC. The chain links TRBV5-1 to TRBJ1-2, with 9 positions matching TRBD1. In germline, CDR1 is SGHRS, CDR2 YFSETQ. The V and J ends lost 6 bases and 5 bases, in that order; junction bases with no gene match: 8. This CDR3 is 14 amino acids long.

The chain links TRBV5-1 to TRBJ2-2; perhaps TRBD1 as D (5 bases). The CDR3 extends over 13 amino acids. Germline values: CDR1 SGHRS, CDR2 YFSETQ. V gave up 2 bases and J gave up 4 bases, with 6 bases separating them. The CDR3 region is CASSFRGTGELFF. The DNA for the CDR3 is TGCGCCAGCAGCTTTAGGGGCACCGGGGAGCTGTTTTTT.

The chain recombines TRBV15 with TRBJ1-3; D possibly corresponds to TRBD1 (5 bases). Looked up from germline, CDR1 is LNHNV and CDR2 is YYDKDF (reference sequence). The CDR3 covers 17 residues. Trimming left V 0 bases short and J 0 bases short, with 12 bases between. The CDR3 sequence is CATSRDMGENSGNTIYF. The CDR3 DNA follows: TGTGCCACCAGCAGAGATATGGGGGAGAACTCTGGAAACACCATATATTTT. The whole variable domain, remainder taken from reference TRBV15 and TRBJ1-3, is DAMVIQNPRYQVTQFGKPVTLSCSQTLNHNVMYWYQQKSSQAPKLLFHYYDKDFNNEADTPDNFQSRRPNTSFCFLDIRSPGLGDTAMYLCATSRDMGENSGNTIYFGEGSWLTVV.